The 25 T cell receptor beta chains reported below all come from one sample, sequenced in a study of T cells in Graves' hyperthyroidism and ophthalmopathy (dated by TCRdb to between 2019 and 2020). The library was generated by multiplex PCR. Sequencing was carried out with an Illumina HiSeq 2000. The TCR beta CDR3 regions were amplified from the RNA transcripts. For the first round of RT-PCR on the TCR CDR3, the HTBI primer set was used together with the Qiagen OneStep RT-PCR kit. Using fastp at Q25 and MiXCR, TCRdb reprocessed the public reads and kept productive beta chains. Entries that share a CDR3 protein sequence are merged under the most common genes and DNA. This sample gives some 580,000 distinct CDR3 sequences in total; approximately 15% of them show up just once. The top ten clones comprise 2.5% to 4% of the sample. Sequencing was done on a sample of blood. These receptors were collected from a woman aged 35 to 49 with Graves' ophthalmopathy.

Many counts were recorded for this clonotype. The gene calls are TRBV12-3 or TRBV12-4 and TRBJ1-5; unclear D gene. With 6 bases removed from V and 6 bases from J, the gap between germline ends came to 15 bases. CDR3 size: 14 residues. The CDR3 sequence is CASSSPGIGQPQHF. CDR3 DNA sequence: TGTGCCAGCAGCTCACCAGGAATCGGTCAGCCCCAGCATTTT.

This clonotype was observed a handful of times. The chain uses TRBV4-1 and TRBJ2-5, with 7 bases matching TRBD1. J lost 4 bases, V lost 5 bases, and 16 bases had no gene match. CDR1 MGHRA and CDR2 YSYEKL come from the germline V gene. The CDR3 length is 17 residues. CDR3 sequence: CASSRQGDSFSGETQYF. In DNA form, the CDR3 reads TGCGCCAGCAGCAGACAGGGAGACAGCTTCTCGGGAGAGACCCAGTACTTC.

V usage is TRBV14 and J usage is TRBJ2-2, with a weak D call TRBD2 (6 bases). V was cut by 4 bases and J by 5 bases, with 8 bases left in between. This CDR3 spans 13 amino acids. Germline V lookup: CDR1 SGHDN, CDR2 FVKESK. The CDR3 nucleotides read TGTGCCAGCAGCCGTGGGAGGACCGGGGAGCTGTTTTTT. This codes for CASSRGRTGELFF.

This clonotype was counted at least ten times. The CDR3 DNA follows: TGTGCCAGCAGTGGGGTACAGGGAAATGAGCAGTTCTTC. It codes for CASSGVQGNEQFF. This chain joins TRBV2 and TRBJ2-1; possibly TRBD1 for D (6 bases). The CDR3 is 13 amino acids. Germline lookup yields CDR1 SNHLY and CDR2 FYNNEI. V lost 4 bases, J lost 7 bases, and 11 bases lay in between.

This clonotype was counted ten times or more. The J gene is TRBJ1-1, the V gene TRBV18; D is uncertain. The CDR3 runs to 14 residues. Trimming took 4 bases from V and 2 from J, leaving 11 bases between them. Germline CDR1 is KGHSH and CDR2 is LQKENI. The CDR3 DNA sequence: TGTGCCAGCTCACTTGGGTTCGGAAACACTGAAGCTTTCTTT. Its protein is CASSLGFGNTEAFF.

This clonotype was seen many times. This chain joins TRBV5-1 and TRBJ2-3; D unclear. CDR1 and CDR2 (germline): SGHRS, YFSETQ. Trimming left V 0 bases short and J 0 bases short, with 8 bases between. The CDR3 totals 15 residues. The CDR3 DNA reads TGCGCCAGCAGCTTGGCCACCGCTAGCACAGATACGCAGTATTTT. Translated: CASSLATASTDTQYF.

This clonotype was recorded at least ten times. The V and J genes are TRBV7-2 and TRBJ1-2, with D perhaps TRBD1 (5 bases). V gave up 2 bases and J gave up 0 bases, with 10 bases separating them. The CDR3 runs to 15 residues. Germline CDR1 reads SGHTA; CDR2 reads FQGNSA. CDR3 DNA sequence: TGTGCCAGCAGCTTAACACGACAGCCTAACTATGGCTACACCTTC. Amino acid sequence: CASSLTRQPNYGYTF.

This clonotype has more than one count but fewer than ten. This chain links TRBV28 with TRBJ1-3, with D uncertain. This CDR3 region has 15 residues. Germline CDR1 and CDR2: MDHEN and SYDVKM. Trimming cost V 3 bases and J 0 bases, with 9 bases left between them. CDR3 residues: CASSFGFSSGNTIYF. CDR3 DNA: TGTGCCAGCAGTTTCGGGTTCAGCTCTGGAAACACCATATATTTT.

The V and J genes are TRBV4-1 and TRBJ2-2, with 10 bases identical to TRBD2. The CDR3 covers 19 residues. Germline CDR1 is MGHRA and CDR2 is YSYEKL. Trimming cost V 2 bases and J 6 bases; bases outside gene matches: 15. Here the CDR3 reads CASSQSSQSGRAYSGELFF. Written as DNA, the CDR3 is TGCGCCAGCAGCCAATCGAGTCAGAGCGGGAGGGCCTATTCCGGGGAGCTGTTTTTT.

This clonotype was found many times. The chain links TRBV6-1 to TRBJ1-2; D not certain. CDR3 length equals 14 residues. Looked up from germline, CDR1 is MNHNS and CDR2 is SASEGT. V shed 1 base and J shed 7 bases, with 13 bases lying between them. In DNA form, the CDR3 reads TGTGCCAGCAGTGAAGGCTGGCAGGTCGGTGGCTACACCTTC. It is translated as CASSEGWQVGGYTF.

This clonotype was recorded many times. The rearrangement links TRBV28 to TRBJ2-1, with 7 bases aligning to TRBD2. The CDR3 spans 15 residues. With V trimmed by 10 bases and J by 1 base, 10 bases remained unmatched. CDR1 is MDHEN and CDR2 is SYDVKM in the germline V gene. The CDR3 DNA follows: TGTGCCACCACGGGGGGTGAGGCATCCTACAATGAGCAGTTCTTC. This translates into CATTGGEASYNEQFF.

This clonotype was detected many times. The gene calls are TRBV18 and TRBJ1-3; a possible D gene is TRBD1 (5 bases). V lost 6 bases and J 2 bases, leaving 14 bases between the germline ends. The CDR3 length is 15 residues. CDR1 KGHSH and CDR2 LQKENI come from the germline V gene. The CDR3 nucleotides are TGTGCCAGCTCTCAAGATCCAGGGACTGGAAACACCATATATTTT. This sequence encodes CASSQDPGTGNTIYF.

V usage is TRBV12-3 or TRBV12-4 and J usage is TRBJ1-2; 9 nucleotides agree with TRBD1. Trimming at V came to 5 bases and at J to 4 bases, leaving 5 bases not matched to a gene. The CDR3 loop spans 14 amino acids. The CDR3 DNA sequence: TGTGCCAGCAGTCGGACAGGGGCTAGCTATGGCTACACCTTC. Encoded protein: CASSRTGASYGYTF.

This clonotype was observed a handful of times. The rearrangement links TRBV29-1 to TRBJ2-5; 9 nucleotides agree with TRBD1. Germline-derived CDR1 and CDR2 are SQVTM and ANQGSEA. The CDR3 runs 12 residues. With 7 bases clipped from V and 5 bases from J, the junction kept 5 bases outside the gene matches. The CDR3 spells CSGHRGPETQYF. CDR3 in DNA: TGCAGCGGTCACAGGGGGCCGGAGACCCAGTACTTC.

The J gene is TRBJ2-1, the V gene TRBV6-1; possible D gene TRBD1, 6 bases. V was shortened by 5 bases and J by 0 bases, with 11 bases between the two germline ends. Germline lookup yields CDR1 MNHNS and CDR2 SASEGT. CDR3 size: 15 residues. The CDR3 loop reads CASSSRDNSYNEQFF. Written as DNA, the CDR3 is TGTGCCAGCAGTTCCCGGGACAACTCCTACAATGAGCAGTTCTTC.

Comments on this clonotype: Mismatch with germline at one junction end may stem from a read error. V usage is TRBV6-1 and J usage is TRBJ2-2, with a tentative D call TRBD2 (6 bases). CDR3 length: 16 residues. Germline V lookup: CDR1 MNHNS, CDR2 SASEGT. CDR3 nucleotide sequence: TGTGTCAGCAGCGACACGGGACTTACGAACACCGGGGAGCTGTTTTTT. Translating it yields CVSSDTGLTNTGELFF.

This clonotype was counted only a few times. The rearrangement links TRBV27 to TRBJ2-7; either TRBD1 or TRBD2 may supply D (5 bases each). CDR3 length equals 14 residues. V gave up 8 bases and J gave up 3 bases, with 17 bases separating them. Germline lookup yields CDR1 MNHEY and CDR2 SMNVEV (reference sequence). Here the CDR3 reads CASGDPGRNYEQYF. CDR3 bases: TGTGCCAGCGGAGACCCGGGACGGAACTACGAGCAGTACTTC.

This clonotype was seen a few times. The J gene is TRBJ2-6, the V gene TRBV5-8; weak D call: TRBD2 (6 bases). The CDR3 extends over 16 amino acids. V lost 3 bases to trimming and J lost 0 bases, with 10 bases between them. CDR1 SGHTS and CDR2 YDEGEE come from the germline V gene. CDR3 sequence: CASSSPGSSGANVLTF. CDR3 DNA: TGTGCCAGCAGCTCCCCCGGGAGCTCTGGGGCCAACGTCCTGACTTTC.

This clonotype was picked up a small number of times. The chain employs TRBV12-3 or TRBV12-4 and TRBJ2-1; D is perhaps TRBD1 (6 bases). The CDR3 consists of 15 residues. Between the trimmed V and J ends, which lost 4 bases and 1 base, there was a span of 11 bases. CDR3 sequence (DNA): TGTGCCAGCAGTTCTCAGGGGATGTCCTACAATGAGCAGTTCTTC. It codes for CASSSQGMSYNEQFF.

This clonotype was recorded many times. CDR3 coding DNA: TGTGCCAGCAGTTTAGATGGACGGATGTACGAGCAGTACTTC. Translated, it gives CASSLDGRMYEQYF. The chain joins TRBV27 to TRBJ2-7; D is undetermined. CDR1 and CDR2 from the germline V gene are MNHEY and SMNVEV (reference sequence). There are 14 residues in the CDR3. Trimming removed 2 bases from V and 4 bases from J, with 12 bases in between.

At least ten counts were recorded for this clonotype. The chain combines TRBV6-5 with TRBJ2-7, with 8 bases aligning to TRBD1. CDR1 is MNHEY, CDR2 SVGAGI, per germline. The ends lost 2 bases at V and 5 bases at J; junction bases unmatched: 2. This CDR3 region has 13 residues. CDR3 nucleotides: TGTGCCAGCAGTTACGACAGGGGCCACGAGCAGTACTTC. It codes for CASSYDRGHEQYF.

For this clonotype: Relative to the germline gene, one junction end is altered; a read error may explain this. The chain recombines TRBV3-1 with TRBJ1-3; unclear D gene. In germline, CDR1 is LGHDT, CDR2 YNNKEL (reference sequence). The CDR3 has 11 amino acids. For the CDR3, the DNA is TGTGCCAGCGGCCAATTGAACACCATATATTTT. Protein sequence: CASGQLNTIYF.

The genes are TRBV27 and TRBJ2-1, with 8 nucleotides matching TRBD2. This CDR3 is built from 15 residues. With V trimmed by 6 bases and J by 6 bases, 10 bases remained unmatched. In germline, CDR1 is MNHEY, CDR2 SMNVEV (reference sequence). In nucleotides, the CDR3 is TGTGCCAGCAGAAGCTTCGGGACTAGTCTCAATGAGCAGTTCTTC. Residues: CASRSFGTSLNEQFF.

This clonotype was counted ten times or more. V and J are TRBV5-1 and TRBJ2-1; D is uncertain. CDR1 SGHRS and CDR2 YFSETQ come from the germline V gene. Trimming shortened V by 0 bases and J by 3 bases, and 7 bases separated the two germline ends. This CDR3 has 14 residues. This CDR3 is CASSLALNYNEQFF. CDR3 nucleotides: TGCGCCAGCAGCTTGGCTCTAAACTACAATGAGCAGTTCTTC.

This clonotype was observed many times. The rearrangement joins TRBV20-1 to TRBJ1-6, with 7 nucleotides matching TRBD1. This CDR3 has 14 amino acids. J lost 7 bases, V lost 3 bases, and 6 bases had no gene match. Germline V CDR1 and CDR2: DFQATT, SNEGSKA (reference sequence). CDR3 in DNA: TGCAGTGCTAGGGAGACAGGGTCGAATTCACCCCTCCACTTT. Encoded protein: CSARETGSNSPLHF.